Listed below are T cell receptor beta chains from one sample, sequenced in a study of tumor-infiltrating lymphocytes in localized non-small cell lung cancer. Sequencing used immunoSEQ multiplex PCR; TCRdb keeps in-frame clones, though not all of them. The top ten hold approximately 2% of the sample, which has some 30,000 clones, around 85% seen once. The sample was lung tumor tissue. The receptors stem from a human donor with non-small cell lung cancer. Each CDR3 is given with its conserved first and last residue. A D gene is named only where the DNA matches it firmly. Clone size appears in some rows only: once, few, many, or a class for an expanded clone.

TGTGCCAGCAGCCTGGCAGATACGCAGTATTTT,CASSLADTQYF,TRBJ2-3,.,11,few,TRBV14
TGTGCCAGCAGCTTGCCGCAGGGTCGGAACACCATATATTTT,CASSLPQGRNTIYF,TRBJ1-3,.,14,.,TRBV5-6
TGTGCCAGCAGCTTAGACAGGGGGCATGAGACCCAGTACTTC,CASSLDRGHETQYF,TRBJ2-5,TRBD1,14,.,TRBV7-2
TGTGCCAGTTCGGGACCCCCCGGGAATGGCTACACCTTC,CASSGPPGNGYTF,TRBJ1-2,.,13,.,TRBV27
TGTGCCAGCATCCGAGGGGAGTTCTATGGCTACACCTTC,CASIRGEFYGYTF,TRBJ1-2,.,13,.,TRBV2
TGCGCCAGCAGCCAAGGGCGGGCGTCTAATGAAAAACTGTTTTTT,CASSQGRASNEKLFF,TRBJ1-4,.,15,few,TRBV4-3
TGTGCCAGTAGTATAGCCGGAGAGCATAATTCACCCCTCCACTTT,CASSIAGEHNSPLHF,TRBJ1-6,.,15,once,TRBV19
TGCGCCAGCAGCCAAGGGACAGCGCCTTTTGCCGAGCAGTACTTC,CASSQGTAPFAEQYF,TRBJ2-7,.,15,.,TRBV4-1
TGTGCCAGCAGCTTTAGGACAGGACAAGAGACCCAGTACTTC,CASSFRTGQETQYF,TRBJ2-5,TRBD1,14,.,TRBV7-8
TGTGCCAGTAGTATAGACCATGCGCAGGGTACGCAGTATTTT,CASSIDHAQGTQYF,TRBJ2-3,.,14,.,TRBV19
TGTGCCATCAGTGAAGGACACGAGCAGTACTTC,CAISEGHEQYF,TRBJ2-7,.,11,.,TRBV10-3
TGCGCCAGCAGCTTGGGGCAGGGGGCAGGAGATACGCAGTATTTT,CASSLGQGAGDTQYF,TRBJ2-3,TRBD1,15,.,TRBV5-1
TGTGCCAGCAGTTACTCTGGCGACCAAGAGACCCAGTACTTC,CASSYSGDQETQYF,TRBJ2-5,.,14,.,TRBV6-6
TGTGCCTGGAGTCCTAGACTAGCGGGGGCTGGGGAGCAGTACTTC,CAWSPRLAGAGEQYF,TRBJ2-7,TRBD2,15,.,TRBV30
TGTGCCAGCAGCCAAGATGGGTCCTACAGGGGACGCGAGCAGTACTTC,CASSQDGSYRGREQYF,TRBJ2-7,TRBD1,16,.,TRBV14
TGTGCCAGCAGCTTCGGACAGTCTTACAGACGGGACCCTGAAGCTTTCTTT,CASSFGQSYRRDPEAFF,TRBJ1-1,.,17,.,TRBV5-4
TGCGCCAGCAGCCAGGGACGGCACACTGAAGCTTTCTTT,CASSQGRHTEAFF,TRBJ1-1,.,13,once,TRBV4-3
TGTGCCAGCAGCGTAGTTCCACAGGGCTCGGCCACCGGGGAGCTGTTTTTT,CASSVVPQGSATGELFF,TRBJ2-2,.,17,.,TRBV9
TGCGCCAGCAGCCCCGACAGGGGGACTGAAGCTTTCTTT,CASSPDRGTEAFF,TRBJ1-1,TRBD1,13,.,TRBV4-3
TGTGCCAGTAGTATACCCCGGACCGGGGAGCTGTTTTTT,CASSIPRTGELFF,TRBJ2-2,.,13,.,TRBV19
TGTGCCAGTAGTATAGCGGATACCCTCACAGATACGCAGTATTTT,CASSIADTLTDTQYF,TRBJ2-3,.,15,.,TRBV19
TGTGCCAGTAGTATAGGGACAGGGCGAGGCTACACCTTC,CASSIGTGRGYTF,TRBJ1-2,TRBD1,13,.,TRBV19
TGTGCCAGCAGCTTAGTCGGGGATGGGGAGCAGTTCTTC,CASSLVGDGEQFF,TRBJ2-1,.,13,.,TRBV11-2
TGTGCCAGCAGCGTCGACAGGGAACGAGCTTTCTTT,CASSVDRERAFF,TRBJ1-1,TRBD1,12,.,TRBV5-4
TGTGCCAGCTCACCATCGGGGGCGTTTCAAGAGACCCAGTACTTC,CASSPSGAFQETQYF,TRBJ2-5,.,15,large,TRBV18
TGCGCCAGCAGCTTGGCGCGGGGACTAGAGACCCAGTACTTC,CASSLARGLETQYF,TRBJ2-5,.,14,.,TRBV5-1
TGTGCCACGGGGGGGCGGGATACGCAGTATTTT,CATGGRDTQYF,TRBJ2-3,TRBD2,11,few,TRBV19
TGTGCCAGCAGCTTTAGAATCCCACCGAAGTCGGGACACACACCTTCCCCCTACGAGCAGTACTTC,CASSFRIPPKSGHTPSPYEQYF,TRBJ2-7,.,22,.,TRBV7-8
TGTGCCAGCAGTACCTGGACGGACCCCTATAGCAATCAGCCCCAGCATTTT,CASSTWTDPYSNQPQHF,TRBJ1-5,.,17,.,TRBV6-4
TGTGCCAGCTCGCAACGGGACAGCCCTTCTACTGAAGCTTTCTTT,CASSQRDSPSTEAFF,TRBJ1-1,TRBD1,15,.,TRBV18
TGTGCCAGCAGTTCTGAACGGCCCTACTCTGGAAACACCATATATTTT,CASSSERPYSGNTIYF,TRBJ1-3,.,16,.,TRBV2
TGTGCCAGCAAGGAGACAGGGGGCGCGTTGACAGATACGCAGTATTTT,CASKETGGALTDTQYF,TRBJ2-3,TRBD1,16,.,TRBV2
TGTGCCAGCAGCTTAGATATGTATGGGGTCCGTGGAGTTAATTCACCCCTCCACTTT,CASSLDMYGVRGVNSPLHF,TRBJ1-6,.,19,few,TRBV7-6
TGTGCCACTGGCCTGGGAGGCGATTCCTCCTACGAGCAGTACTTC,CATGLGGDSSYEQYF,TRBJ2-7,.,15,.,TRBV5-6
TGTGCCAGCTCACCACCGGGTCACGAGCAGTACTTC,CASSPPGHEQYF,TRBJ2-7,.,12,few,TRBV18
TGCGCCAGCAGCCAAGATATGGGGTCTGGGCCTCCCGGGGAGCTGTTTTTT,CASSQDMGSGPPGELFF,TRBJ2-2,.,17,.,TRBV4-3
TGTGCCTGGAGTGTGTGGGGACACCCGAACACTGAAGCTTTCTTT,CAWSVWGHPNTEAFF,TRBJ1-1,.,15,.,TRBV30
TGCAGCGTTGACCAGAACACTGAAGCTTTCTTT,CSVDQNTEAFF,TRBJ1-1,.,11,.,TRBV29-1
TGTGCCAGTAGTACCGACTCGGGGGGCGCTGCTTTCTTT,CASSTDSGGAAFF,TRBJ1-1,.,13,.,TRBV19
TGTGCCAGCGGACAGGGGACCTTGAACACTGAAGCTTTCTTT,CASGQGTLNTEAFF,TRBJ1-1,TRBD1,14,once,TRBV7-2
TGCGCCAGCAGCTTGGCCCGGACAGGGGATTTGGGTAATGAGCAGTTCTTC,CASSLARTGDLGNEQFF,TRBJ2-1,TRBD1,17,.,TRBV5-1